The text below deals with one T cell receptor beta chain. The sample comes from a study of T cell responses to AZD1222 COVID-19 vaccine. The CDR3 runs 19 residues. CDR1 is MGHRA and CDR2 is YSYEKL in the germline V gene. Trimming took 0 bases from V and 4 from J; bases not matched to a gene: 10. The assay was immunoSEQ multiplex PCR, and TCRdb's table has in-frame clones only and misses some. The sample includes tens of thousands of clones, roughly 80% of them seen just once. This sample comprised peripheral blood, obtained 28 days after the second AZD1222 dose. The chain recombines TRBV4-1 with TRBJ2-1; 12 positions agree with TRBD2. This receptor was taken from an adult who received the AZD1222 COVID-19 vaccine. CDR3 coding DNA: TGCGCCAGCAGCCAAGAGGCTAGCGGGGGGGCCATATTTTACAATGAGCAGTTCTTC. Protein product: CASSQEASGGAIFYNEQFF.